This entry describes one T cell receptor beta chain. Its antigen is not identified. The sample originates from a study of cytotoxic CD8 clonotypes in ibrutinib-treated CLL. Germline V lookup: CDR1 LNHNV, CDR2 YYDKDF (reference sequence). V lost 0 bases, J lost 5 bases, and 17 bases lay in between. The CDR3 loop spans 17 amino acids. Cryopreserved PBMCs were the source of around 1.8 micrograms of genomic DNA, which went to TCR beta libraries. Assay: immunoSEQ multiplex PCR; the TCRdb copy retains only in-frame clones and omits some. The repertoire has about 150,000 clones, 70% to 80% of them found once; the top ten carry around 4.9%. Study-wide findings and caveats: Clonality rose at ibrutinib response and fell back toward baseline at progression.

The clonotype originates from a human donor with chronic lymphocytic leukemia. The chain has TRBV15 and TRBJ1-5, with D tentatively TRBD1 (6 bases). The sample was PBMCs, taken after 24 months of ibrutinib treatment. The CDR3 protein is CATSRDSGGGLHQPQHF. The CDR3 region has the DNA TGTGCCACCAGCAGAGATTCGGGGGGCGGGCTCCATCAGCCCCAGCATTTT. The full variable domain, completed using reference TRBV15 and TRBJ1-5, is DAMVIQNPRYQVTQFGKPVTLSCSQTLNHNVMYWYQQKSSQAPKLLFHYYDKDFNNEADTPDNFQSRRPNTSFCFLDIRSPGLGDTAMYLCATSRDSGGGLHQPQHFGDGTRLSIL.